The clone carrying this TCR beta chain turned up a few times. The antigen is unknown. This specimen comes from a study of blood T cells in healthy people across ages. A J-beta primer mix and a sample-barcoded 5' primer were used in a second PCR of roughly 6 to 11 cycles. Via MiXCR, TCRdb re-called the 5' RACE reads, giving one row per CDR3 protein. The sample consists of approximately 1.5 million distinct CDR3 sequences, about 42% of them appearing once. Whole-study findings and limits: Older age coincided with a roughly linear decline in TCR beta diversity per million T cells.

Researchers isolated at least 7 million PBMCs per sample. The CDR3 contains 15 residues. CDR1 is SNHLY and CDR2 is FYNNEI in the germline V gene. V was clipped by 1 base and J by 2 bases, with 9 bases between them. The chain uses TRBV2 and TRBJ2-1; D is unresolved. The clonotype comes from a woman aged 18 to 35 in good health. Material: blood. CDR3 residues: CASSEGSVPYNEQFF. The CDR3 coding sequence is TGTGCCAGCAGTGAAGGCAGCGTTCCCTACAATGAGCAGTTCTTC.